The clone carrying this T cell receptor (beta chain) is a singleton in its sample. The sample belongs to a study of shared clonotypes between healthy human individuals. Some 90 million PBMCs supplied genomic DNA for unsorted samples. It was at deep level that the assay was run. Each subset's genomic DNA was split evenly across several immunoSEQ plates. Some 30,000 T cell genomes (roughly 300 ng DNA) went into each PBMC replicate. The table came from immunoSEQ multiplex PCR; TCRdb's copy has only in-frame clones and leaves some out. The sample lists some 480,000 clones; less than 80% were seen once. Per germline, CDR1 SGHVS and CDR2 FNYEAQ. V trimming: 5 bases; J trimming: 4 bases; junction bases outside the gene matches: 13. This CDR3 region has 16 residues.

The chain couples TRBV7-6 to TRBJ2-7; 8 bases agree with TRBD2. The sample consisted of PBMCs. The TCR sequence derives from a woman aged 40-49 years in good health. Some clones in this sample may be carry-over from other donors' samples. CDR3 DNA: TGTGCCAGCAGCCCGTCCCCCCTAGCGGGCCTGTACGAGCAGTACTTC. Translation: CASSPSPLAGLYEQYF.